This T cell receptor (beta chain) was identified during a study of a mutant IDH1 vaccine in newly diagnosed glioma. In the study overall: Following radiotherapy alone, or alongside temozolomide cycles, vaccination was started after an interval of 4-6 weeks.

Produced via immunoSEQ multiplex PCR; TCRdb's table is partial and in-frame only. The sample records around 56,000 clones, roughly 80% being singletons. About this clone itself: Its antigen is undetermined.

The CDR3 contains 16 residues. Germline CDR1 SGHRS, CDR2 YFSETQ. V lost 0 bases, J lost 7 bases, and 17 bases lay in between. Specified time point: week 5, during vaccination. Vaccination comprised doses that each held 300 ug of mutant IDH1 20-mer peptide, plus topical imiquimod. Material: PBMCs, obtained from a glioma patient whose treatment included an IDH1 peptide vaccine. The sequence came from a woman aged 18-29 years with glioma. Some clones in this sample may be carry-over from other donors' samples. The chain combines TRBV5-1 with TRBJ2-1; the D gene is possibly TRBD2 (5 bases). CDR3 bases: TGCGCCAGCAGCTTGGCCCCCGGGGAGTACGGGAATGAGCAGTTCTTC. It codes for CASSLAPGEYGNEQFF.